Listed below are T cell receptor beta chains from one sample, sequenced in a study of blood T cell repertoires in COVID-19. Using immunoSEQ multiplex PCR, the repertoire was profiled, and TCRdb retains in-frame clones only, with some absent. The sample has more than 75,000 clones; roughly 88% are singletons. Material for sequencing was peripheral blood. Source of these receptors: a woman older than 75 with acute or convalescent COVID-19. The CDR3 runs from the conserved cysteine through the conserved F or W. A D gene is named only where the DNA matches it firmly. A row's size may be missing; if present it is once, few, many or a size class.

abundance,d_gene,j_gene,v_gene,CDR3aa,CDR3nt
NA,NA,TRBJ2-1,TRBV6-2/TRBV6-3,CASSYGPGDGGNEQFF,TGTGCCAGCAGTTACGGTCCGGGAGACGGCGGGAATGAGCAGTTCTTC
NA,NA,TRBJ2-1,TRBV9,CARRFGRDNEQFF,TGTGCCAGGAGATTCGGGAGAGACAATGAGCAGTTCTTC
NA,NA,TRBJ2-3,TRBV21-1,CASSKGTGGSDTQYF,TGTGCCAGCAGCAAAGGGACAGGGGGTTCAGATACGCAGTATTTT
few,TRBD1,TRBJ1-2,TRBV19,CASSMTQGVLYYGYTF,TGTGCCAGTAGTATGACCCAGGGGGTCCTTTACTATGGCTACACCTTC
NA,NA,TRBJ1-2,TRBV5-5,CASSSSGNYGYTF,TGTGCCAGCAGCTCCAGCGGTAACTATGGCTACACCTTC
once,TRBD2,TRBJ2-2,TRBV5-1,CASSPPGRANTGELFF,TGCGCCAGCAGCCCCCCAGGGAGGGCGAACACCGGGGAGCTGTTTTTT
NA,NA,TRBJ2-3,TRBV7-9,CASSAGGGWTDTQYF,TGTGCCAGCAGCGCCGGGGGAGGTTGGACAGATACGCAGTATTTT
NA,NA,TRBJ1-2,TRBV19,CASKRGNYGYTF,TGTGCCAGTAAAAGGGGGAACTATGGCTACACCTTC
NA,NA,TRBJ1-5,TRBV5-1,CASSPGGNQPQHF,TGCGCCAGCAGCCCAGGGGGCAATCAGCCCCAGCATTTT
NA,NA,TRBJ2-1,TRBV4-3,CASSQATGRGAEQFF,TGCGCCAGCAGCCAAGCTACGGGGAGAGGAGCGGAGCAGTTCTTC
NA,TRBD1,TRBJ1-2,TRBV7-9,CAGITGDNYGYTF,TGTGCCGGGATTACAGGGGACAACTATGGCTACACCTTC
NA,NA,TRBJ2-3,TRBV6-4,CASSVTSGQDTQYF,TGTGCCAGCAGTGTGACTAGTGGTCAGGATACGCAGTATTTT
NA,TRBD1,TRBJ1-5,TRBV19,CASSDRGQVYSNQPQHF,TGTGCCAGTAGTGACAGGGGGCAAGTATATAGCAATCAGCCCCAGCATTTT
NA,NA,TRBJ2-7,TRBV14,CASSITGITYEQYF,TGTGCCAGCAGCATAACAGGGATTACCTACGAGCAGTACTTC
NA,NA,TRBJ1-5,TRBV19,CASSITGNQPQHF,TGTGCCAGTAGTATAACAGGGAATCAGCCCCAGCATTTT
many,NA,TRBJ2-1,TRBV9,CASSVASYNEQFF,TGTGCCAGCAGCGTAGCCAGCTACAATGAGCAGTTCTTC
NA,TRBD1,TRBJ1-1,TRBV9,CASSARGHEGGEAFF,TGTGCCAGCAGCGCGAGGGGGCACGAAGGGGGTGAAGCTTTCTTT
NA,TRBD2,TRBJ2-2,TRBV7-3,CAHTPPGGSQNTGELFF,TGTGCCCACACGCCCCCCGGGGGGTCACAGAACACCGGGGAGCTGTTTTTT
NA,TRBD1,TRBJ2-7,TRBV7-2,CASSYRQGGNEQYF,TGTGCCAGCAGCTATCGACAGGGGGGGAACGAGCAGTACTTC
NA,TRBD1,TRBJ2-5,TRBV19,CASSIALTGVETQYF,TGTGCCAGTAGTATAGCCCTTACAGGGGTCGAGACCCAGTACTTC
NA,TRBD1,TRBJ1-3,TRBV19,CASEGQASGNTIYF,TGTGCCAGCGAAGGACAGGCCTCTGGAAACACCATATATTTT
few,NA,TRBJ1-2,TRBV30,CASYRVLYGYTF,TGTGCCTCATACAGGGTGCTCTATGGCTACACCTTC
NA,TRBD1,TRBJ1-2,TRBV4-1,CASSQGDRDYGYTF,TGCGCCAGCAGCCAAGGGGACAGGGACTATGGCTACACCTTC
NA,TRBD1,TRBJ1-1,TRBV5-1,CASSELQGVGAEAFF,TGCGCCAGCAGCGAATTACAGGGGGTGGGTGCTGAAGCTTTCTTT
once,NA,TRBJ2-3,TRBV3-1/TRBV3-2,CASSQAGGPGGDTQYF,TGTGCCAGCAGCCAAGCTGGGGGCCCGGGCGGAGATACGCAGTATTTT
NA,NA,TRBJ2-7,TRBV7-9,CASSFPQPPYEQYF,TGTGCCAGCAGCTTCCCACAACCCCCTTACGAGCAGTACTTC
once,NA,TRBJ2-3,TRBV28,CASSSGPDTQYF,TGTGCCAGCAGTTCAGGCCCAGATACGCAGTATTTT
NA,NA,TRBJ1-1,TRBV29-1,CSVVGYGGGMNTEAFF,TGCAGCGTTGTTGGGTATGGTGGGGGGATGAACACTGAAGCTTTCTTT
NA,TRBD2,TRBJ2-2,TRBV2,CASSEVREGTGELFF,TGTGCCAGCAGTGAAGTGCGGGAGGGGACCGGGGAGCTGTTTTTT
NA,TRBD1,TRBJ2-3,TRBV5-1,CASSFGPGGSTDTQYF,TGCGCCAGCAGCTTCGGTCCAGGGGGAAGCACAGATACGCAGTATTTT
NA,TRBD1,TRBJ2-7,TRBV29-1,CSVGGRGDRGLGDYEQYF,TGCAGCGTTGGAGGTCGGGGGGACAGGGGGCTTGGAGATTACGAGCAGTACTTC
NA,TRBD2,TRBJ2-5,TRBV4-1,CASSPSGGETQYF,TGCGCCAGCAGCCCCTCGGGAGGAGAGACCCAGTACTTC
few,NA,TRBJ2-5,TRBV6-4,CARSKPGGSRETQYF,TGTGCCAGATCCAAGCCAGGGGGGAGTAGAGAGACCCAGTACTTC
NA,NA,TRBJ1-1,TRBV7-9,CASSFGLRAEAFF,TGTGCCAGCAGCTTTGGGCTAAGAGCTGAAGCTTTCTTT
NA,TRBD1,TRBJ2-1,TRBV2,CASTGQGRNEQFF,TGTGCCAGCACGGGACAGGGTCGCAATGAGCAGTTCTTC
NA,NA,TRBJ2-3,TRBV7-9,CASSDYSDTQYF,TGTGCCAGCAGCGACTATTCAGATACGCAGTATTTT
NA,TRBD2,TRBJ2-3,TRBV5-1,CASSTTTSGGADTQYF,TGCGCCAGCAGCACCACGACTAGCGGGGGGGCCGACACGCAGTATTTT
NA,TRBD2,TRBJ2-7,TRBV6-5,CASSYRSGRSEQYF,TGTGCCAGCAGTTACCGGAGCGGGAGGAGCGAGCAGTACTTC
NA,NA,TRBJ1-3,TRBV28,CASSLRRRPSSGNTIYF,TGTGCCAGCAGTTTACGACGCAGGCCCAGCTCTGGAAACACCATATATTTT
NA,TRBD2,TRBJ2-3,TRBV4-3,CASSWERAGGTDTQYF,TGCGCCAGCAGCTGGGAACGAGCGGGGGGCACAGATACGCAGTATTTT